This entry describes one T cell receptor beta chain. Its target is not known. The sample belongs to a study of cytomegalovirus exposure and HLA in healthy donors. Regarding the study as a whole: In a later analysis, at a false discovery rate of 0.05, 15,000 to 20,000 TCR beta sequences were associated with HLA alleles. Cytomegalovirus association was listed for 150 to 200 TCR beta chains.

This CDR3 has 13 amino acids. The germline V gene encodes CDR1 SGHTA and CDR2 FQGNSA. Trimming cost V 4 bases and J 4 bases, with 11 bases left between them. The PCR made use of 60 Vbeta and 13 Jbeta primers. Sequencing used immunoSEQ multiplex PCR; TCRdb keeps in-frame clones, though not all of them. The table shows 200,000 or so clones, with 84% occurring only once. Sequenced sample: PBMCs. J is TRBJ2-7 and V is TRBV7-2; possibly TRBD1 for D (6 bases). This TCR came from a boy under 18 in good health and CMV-seronegative. The CDR3 sequence is CASSWTTGYEQYF. The CDR3, as DNA: TGTGCCAGCAGCTGGACGACAGGATACGAGCAGTACTTC.